This record looks at one T cell receptor (beta chain) sequence and its context. This sample was taken from a study of cytotoxic CD8 clonotypes in ibrutinib-treated CLL. Study in general: Partial responders approximately 25, complete 2; around twelve progressed and some 14 stayed in remission by median roughly 6 years.

Trimming removed 3 bases from V and 7 bases from J, with 22 bases in between. The CDR3 sequence is 16 residues long. CDR1 is SEHNR and CDR2 is FQNEAQ in the germline V gene (reference sequence). Profiled with immunoSEQ multiplex PCR; TCRdb holds only in-frame clones, not every one. This table holds around 160,000 clones, around nine tenths found once. V is TRBV7-9 and J is TRBJ2-7; tentative D call: TRBD2 (6 bases). The sequenced sample was PBMCs, obtained at disease progression, from a patient treated with ibrutinib. This TCR came from a human donor with chronic lymphocytic leukemia. CDR3 in amino acids: CASSFLAEGYLREQYF. CDR3 DNA sequence: TGTGCCAGCAGCTTCTTAGCGGAGGGATACCTACGGGAGCAGTACTTC.